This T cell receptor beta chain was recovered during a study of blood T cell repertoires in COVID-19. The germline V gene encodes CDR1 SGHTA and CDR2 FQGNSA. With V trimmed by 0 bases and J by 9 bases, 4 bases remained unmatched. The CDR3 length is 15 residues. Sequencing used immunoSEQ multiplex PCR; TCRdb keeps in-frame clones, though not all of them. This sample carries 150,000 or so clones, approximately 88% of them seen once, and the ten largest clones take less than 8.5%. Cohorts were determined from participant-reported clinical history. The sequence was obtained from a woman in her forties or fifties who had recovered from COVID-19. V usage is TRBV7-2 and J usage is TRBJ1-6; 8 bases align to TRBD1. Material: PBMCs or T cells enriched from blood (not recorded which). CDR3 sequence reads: CASSLAGQGGSPLHF. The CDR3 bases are TGTGCCAGCAGCTTAGCCGGACAGGGAGGTTCACCCCTCCACTTT.